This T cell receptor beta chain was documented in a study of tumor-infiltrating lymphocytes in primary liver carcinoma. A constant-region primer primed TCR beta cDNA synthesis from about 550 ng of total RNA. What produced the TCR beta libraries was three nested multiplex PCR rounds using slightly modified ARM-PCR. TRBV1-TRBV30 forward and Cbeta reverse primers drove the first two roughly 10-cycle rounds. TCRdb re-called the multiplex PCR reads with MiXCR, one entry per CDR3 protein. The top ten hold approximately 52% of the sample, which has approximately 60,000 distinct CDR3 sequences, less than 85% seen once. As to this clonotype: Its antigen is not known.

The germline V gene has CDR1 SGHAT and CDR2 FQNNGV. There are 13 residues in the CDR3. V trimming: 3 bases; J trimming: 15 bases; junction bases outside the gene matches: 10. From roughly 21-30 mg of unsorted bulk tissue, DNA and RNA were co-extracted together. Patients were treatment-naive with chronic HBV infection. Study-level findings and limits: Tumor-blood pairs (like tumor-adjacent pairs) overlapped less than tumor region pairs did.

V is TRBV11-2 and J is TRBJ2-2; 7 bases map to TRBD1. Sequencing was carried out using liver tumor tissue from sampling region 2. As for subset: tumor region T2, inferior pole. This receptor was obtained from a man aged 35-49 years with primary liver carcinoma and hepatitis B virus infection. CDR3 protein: CASSLTDTGEVFF. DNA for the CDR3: TGTGCCAGCAGCTTGACGGACACAGGGGAAGTGTTTTTT.